Following are 17 T cell receptor beta chains from one sample sequenced in a study of a mutant IDH1 vaccine in newly diagnosed glioma listed by TCRdb under 2021. This sample's time point label indicates: week 23, last vaccination. A 20-mer mutant IDH1 peptide at 300 micrograms in Montanide made up each vaccine dose, which was injected subcutaneously together with topical imiquimod. Their target antigens are unknown. Libraries were constructed by the immunoSEQ multiplex PCR assay. This immuneACCESS table, as held by TCRdb, lists in-frame sequences with V and J called but not all clones. Of the missing ones, under half trace to an unresolved V gene in checked studies; the others have no known cause. The sample records approximately 66,000 clones, 84% of which are singletons. The ten largest account for 13% of the sample. Sample: PBMCs, taken from a glioma patient whose treatment included an IDH1 peptide vaccine. Receptors were obtained from a man aged 18 to 29 with glioma.

This clone has just a few counts. The chain uses TRBV7-2 and TRBJ1-5; possible D gene TRBD1, 5 bases. Germline V gene sequence: CDR1 SGHTA, CDR2 FQGNSA. CDR3 length: 14 amino acids. V was clipped by 2 bases and J by 7 bases, with 12 bases between them. The CDR3 DNA reads TGTGCCAGCAGCTTACTCGGGGCGCGGCAGCCCCAGCATTTT. This codes for CASSLLGARQPQHF.

The V gene is TRBV6-5, the J gene TRBJ2-3; weak D call: TRBD2 (6 bases). Germline lookup yields CDR1 MNHEY and CDR2 SVGAGI. V lost 4 bases and J 0 bases, leaving 8 bases between the germline ends. The CDR3 runs 14 residues. CDR3 in DNA: TGTGCCAGCAGTTCTGCGGGGAGCACAGATACGCAGTATTTT. Translated, it gives CASSSAGSTDTQYF.

J is TRBJ2-7 and V is TRBV6-6; tentatively, D is TRBD1 (6 bases). The CDR3 consists of 13 residues. V was trimmed by 5 bases and J by 2 bases, leaving 10 bases between them. Germline values: CDR1 MNHNY, CDR2 SVGAGI (reference sequence). This CDR3 reads CASSTGFPYEQYF. DNA for the CDR3: TGTGCCAGCAGTACAGGGTTTCCCTACGAGCAGTACTTC.

Notes on this clone: In this CDR3 the conserved last residue, phenylalanine or tryptophan, is missing, so a read error is likely. The DNA is left out, because the CDR3 cannot be placed on it with certainty; the CDR3 is given as TCRdb lists it. The chain links TRBV4-2 to TRBJ1-2; TRBD1 is the table's D call and was not checked against the DNA. Counting both end residues, the CDR3 totals 15 amino acids. Per germline, CDR1 LGHNA and CDR2 YNFKEQ. CDR3 sequence reads: CASSQETPGHPSGSI.

This clone was seen a few times. The V call is TRBV7-9, the J call TRBJ1-1; D not certain. CDR3 size: 14 residues. Germline CDR1 is SEHNR and CDR2 is FQNEAQ (reference sequence). V was clipped by 0 bases and J by 2 bases, with 7 bases between them. CDR3 protein: CASSLAGRNTEAFF. The CDR3 DNA follows: TGTGCCAGCAGCTTAGCGGGGAGAAACACTGAAGCTTTCTTT.

Details on this clone: The junction shows a germline mismatch at one end, possibly a read error. The chain links TRBV5-5 to TRBJ2-7; possibly TRBD2 for D (5 bases). The CDR3 is 13 residues long. Per the germline V gene, CDR1 is SGHKS and CDR2 is YYEKEE (reference sequence). In DNA form, the CDR3 reads TGTGCCAGCAGCTTGGCGGACTCCGACGAGCAGTACTTC. It translates to CASSLADSDEQYF.

This clone was observed a single time. DNA of the CDR3: TGTGCCAGCAGCCGATGGGGACAGGGACTGGGAGAGCAGTACTTC. The encoded protein is CASSRWGQGLGEQYF. The chain employs TRBV13 and TRBJ2-7; 9 bases agree with TRBD1. There are 15 residues in the CDR3. The J segment lost 7 bases and the V segment lost 5 bases, leaving 12 bases of the junction unmatched. CDR1 PRHDT and CDR2 FYEKMQ come from the germline V gene (reference sequence).

J is TRBJ1-2 and V is TRBV25-1; D is uncertain. This CDR3 is built from 13 residues. The germline V gene has CDR1 MGHDK and CDR2 SYGVNS. The ends were cut back, 4 bases at V and 7 bases at J, with 13 bases in the middle. CDR3 in amino acids: CASSVGGRGGYTF. The CDR3, as DNA: TGTGCCAGCAGTGTGGGCGGGCGTGGTGGCTACACCTTC.

This sequence joins TRBV9 and TRBJ2-2; TRBD2 matches 7 bases. Germline CDR1 is SGDLS and CDR2 is YYNGEE. This CDR3 comprises 17 residues. The V gene end was trimmed by 3 bases and the J gene end by 4 bases; junction bases not matched to a gene: 12. Here the CDR3 reads CASSAGLEREITGELFF. The CDR3 DNA follows: TGTGCCAGCAGCGCCGGACTAGAGAGGGAAATCACCGGGGAGCTGTTTTTT. The full variable domain, in which reference TRBV9 and TRBJ2-2 provide the parts outside the CDR3, is DSGVTQTPKHLITATGQRVTLRCSPRSGDLSVYWYQQSLDQGLQFLIQYYNGEERAKGNILERFSAQQFPDLHSELNLSSLELGDSALYFCASSAGLEREITGELFFGEGSRLTVL.

This sequence joins TRBV7-2 and TRBJ1-4, with 7 bases lining up with TRBD1. V lost 5 bases, J lost 7 bases, and 13 bases stayed unmatched. Germline V CDR1 and CDR2: SGHTA, FQGNSA. The CDR3 runs to 16 residues. The chain's CDR3 is CASSPSGQTVGEKLFF. Written as DNA, the CDR3 is TGTGCCAGCAGCCCTTCGGGACAGACCGTAGGTGAAAAACTGTTTTTT.

This clone was recorded once. The rearrangement joins TRBV5-5 to TRBJ2-7; 11 bases map to TRBD1. After removal of 4 bases from V and 3 bases from J, the junction contained 6 bases not matched to a gene. The CDR3 loop spans 15 amino acids. Per germline, CDR1 SGHKS and CDR2 YYEKEE (reference sequence). CDR3 region: CASSPGQGGFYEQYF. CDR3 coding DNA: TGTGCCAGCAGCCCGGGACAGGGGGGCTTCTACGAGCAGTACTTC.

V gene TRBV7-2 combines with J gene TRBJ2-5; D is unclear. V shed 5 bases and J shed 5 bases, with 21 bases lying between them. Germline V gene sequence: CDR1 SGHTA, CDR2 FQGNSA. This CDR3 spans 16 amino acids. CDR3 DNA sequence: TGTGCCAGCAGCCAATACCGGCGGAAAGTCCTCGAGACCCAGTACTTC. This codes for CASSQYRRKVLETQYF.

CDR3 in DNA: TGTGCCAGCAGTGAAAACCCGGAGGTAGCAACTAATGAAAAACTGTTTTTT. The encoded protein is CASSENPEVATNEKLFF. The chain is built from TRBV6-1 and TRBJ1-4; D is ambiguous. There are 17 residues in the CDR3. V was trimmed by 2 bases and J by 0 bases, leaving 13 bases between them. CDR1 is MNHNS, CDR2 SASEGT, per germline.

The chain is built from TRBV4-3 and TRBJ1-3; 8 positions agree with TRBD1. In germline, CDR1 is LGHNA, CDR2 YSLEER. V shed 3 bases, J shed 3 bases, and the junction held 7 bases outside the gene matches. The CDR3 consists of 16 residues. The CDR3 bases are TGCGCCAGCAGCCAGCACGGCAGGGGGCTTGGAAACACCATATATTTT. Residues: CASSQHGRGLGNTIYF.

Only one count was recorded for this clone. This chain links TRBV19 with TRBJ1-1; the D is unclear. The CDR3 has 11 amino acids. From germline, CDR1 is LNHDA and CDR2 SQIVND (reference sequence). Trimming took 5 bases from V and 6 from J, leaving 7 bases between them. CDR3 DNA sequence: TGTGCCAGTAGTTTGGCAGCTGAAGCTTTCTTT. Protein product: CASSLAAEAFF.

This chain links TRBV15 with TRBJ1-3; D gene ambiguous. CDR1 LNHNV and CDR2 YYDKDF come from the germline V gene (reference sequence). V lost 0 bases and J lost 5, with 17 bases in between. This CDR3 spans 17 amino acids. The CDR3 DNA reads as TGTGCCACCAGCAGAGATGAAGAGGGAATAAGCCGAAACACCATATATTTT. This translates into CATSRDEEGISRNTIYF. The whole variable domain, remainder taken from reference TRBV15 and TRBJ1-3, is DAMVIQNPRYQVTQFGKPVTLSCSQTLNHNVMYWYQQKSSQAPKLLFHYYDKDFNNEADTPDNFQSRRPNTSFCFLDIRSPGLGDTAMYLCATSRDEEGISRNTIYFGEGSWLTVV.

The chain combines TRBV19 with TRBJ2-7; TRBD2 matches at 10 bases. This CDR3 contains 15 residues. Per the germline V gene, CDR1 is LNHDA and CDR2 is SQIVND (reference sequence). The trim removed 5 bases at V and 1 base at J, leaving 5 bases unmatched. CDR3 sequence reads: CASSASGGRSYEQYF. DNA of the CDR3: TGTGCCAGTAGTGCTAGCGGGGGCCGTTCCTACGAGCAGTACTTC.